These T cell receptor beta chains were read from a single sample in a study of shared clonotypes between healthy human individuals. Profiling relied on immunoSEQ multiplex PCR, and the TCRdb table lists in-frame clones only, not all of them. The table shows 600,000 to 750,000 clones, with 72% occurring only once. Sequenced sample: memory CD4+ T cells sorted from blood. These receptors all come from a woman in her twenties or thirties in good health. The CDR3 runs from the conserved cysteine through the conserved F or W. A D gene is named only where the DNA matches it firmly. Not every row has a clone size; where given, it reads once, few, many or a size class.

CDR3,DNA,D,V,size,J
CAWQGSGETQYF,TGTGCCTGGCAGGGATCTGGCGAGACCCAGTACTTC,NA,TRBV30,NA,TRBJ2-5
CASSFLGGLAYEQFF,TGTGCCAGCAGCTTTTTAGGTGGGCTAGCATATGAGCAGTTCTTC,NA,TRBV7-3,NA,TRBJ2-1
CSVEDLQGMGETQYF,TGCAGCGTTGAAGATCTTCAGGGTATGGGGGAGACCCAGTACTTC,NA,TRBV29-1,NA,TRBJ2-5
CASSGADNTDTQYF,TGTGCCAGCAGCGGAGCGGACAACACAGATACGCAGTATTTT,NA,TRBV11-3,NA,TRBJ2-3
CASTPGGRAYEQYF,TGTGCCAGCACCCCTGGGGGACGGGCCTACGAGCAGTACTTC,NA,TRBV28,NA,TRBJ2-7
CASLGQGLLQPQHF,TGTGCCAGCCTGGGACAGGGTCTTCTACAGCCCCAGCATTTT,TRBD1,TRBV28,NA,TRBJ1-5
CASRDSNQPQHF,TGTGCCAGCAGGGACAGCAATCAGCCCCAGCATTTT,NA,TRBV6-1,NA,TRBJ1-5
CASSARGTSGRLLDEQYF,TGTGCCAGCAGTGCCCGGGGGACTAGCGGGAGGCTTCTCGACGAGCAGTACTTC,TRBD2,TRBV25-1,NA,TRBJ2-7
CASEGQHATGELFF,TGTGCCAGCGAGGGACAGCATGCTACCGGGGAGCTGTTTTTT,TRBD1,TRBV6-1,many,TRBJ2-2
CASSYREEVETQYF,TGTGCCAGCAGTTACCGGGAGGAAGTGGAGACCCAGTACTTC,TRBD2,TRBV6-5,NA,TRBJ2-5
CASSPNGRGPTEAFF,TGTGCCAGCAGTCCCAATGGCAGGGGGCCCACTGAAGCTTTCTTT,TRBD1,TRBV6-5,many,TRBJ1-1
CASRDRMFGQFF,TGTGCCAGTAGGGACAGGATGTTTGGGCAGTTCTTC,TRBD1,TRBV19,NA,TRBJ2-1
CASSLVALAGNNEQFF,TGTGCCAGCAGCTTAGTTGCGCTAGCGGGGAACAATGAGCAGTTCTTC,TRBD2,TRBV11-2,NA,TRBJ2-1
CASTERGIGQPQHF,TGTGCCAGCACCGAGAGGGGGATCGGGCAGCCCCAGCATTTT,NA,TRBV2,once,TRBJ1-5
CASRGRETGELFF,TGTGCCAGCAGGGGACGGGAGACCGGGGAGCTGTTTTTT,NA,TRBV7-9,NA,TRBJ2-2